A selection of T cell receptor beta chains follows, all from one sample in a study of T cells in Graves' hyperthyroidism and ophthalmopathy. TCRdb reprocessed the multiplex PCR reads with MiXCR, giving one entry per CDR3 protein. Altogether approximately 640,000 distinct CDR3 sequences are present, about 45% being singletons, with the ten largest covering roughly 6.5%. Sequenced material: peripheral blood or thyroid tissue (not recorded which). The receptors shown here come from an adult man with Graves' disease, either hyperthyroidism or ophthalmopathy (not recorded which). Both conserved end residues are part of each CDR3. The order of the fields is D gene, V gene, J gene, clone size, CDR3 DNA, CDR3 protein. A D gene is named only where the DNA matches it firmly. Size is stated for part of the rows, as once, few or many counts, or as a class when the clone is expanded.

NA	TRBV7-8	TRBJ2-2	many	TGTGCCAGCAGCTTAGCAACAGGAAGCGGGGAGCTGTTTTTT	CASSLATGSGELFF
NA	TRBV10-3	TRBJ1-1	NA	TGTGCCATCAGTGCTAACAGGAACACTGAAGCTTTCTTT	CAISANRNTEAFF
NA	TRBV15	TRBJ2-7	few	TGTGCCACCAGCAGAGAATCGGACGAGCAGTACTTC	CATSRESDEQYF
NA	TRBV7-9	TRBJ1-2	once	TGTGCCAGCAGCACCCAGGGGGGCTACACCTTC	CASSTQGGYTF
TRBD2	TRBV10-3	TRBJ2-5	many	TGTGCCATCAGTGAGTCCCTAGCGGTGTACCAAGAGACCCAGTACTTC	CAISESLAVYQETQYF
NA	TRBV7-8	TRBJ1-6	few	TGTGCCAGCAGCGCGAGACCTTGGAATTCACCCCTCCACTTT	CASSARPWNSPLHF
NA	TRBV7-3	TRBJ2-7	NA	TGTGCCAGCAGCCCACTACTGGGGAGCGAGCAGTACTTC	CASSPLLGSEQYF
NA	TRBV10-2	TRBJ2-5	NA	TGCGCCAGCAGTGACCAGACACCAGAGACCCAGTACTTC	CASSDQTPETQYF
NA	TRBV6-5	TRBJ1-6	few	TGTGCCAGCAGTTACTCGGGCGACGGATCACCCCTCCACTTT	CASSYSGDGSPLHF
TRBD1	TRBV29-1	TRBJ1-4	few	TGCAGCGTTGCAGGGGGCAATGAAAAACTGTTTTTT	CSVAGGNEKLFF
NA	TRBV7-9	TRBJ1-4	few	TGTGCCAGCAGGACCGGGACCCGGAGGGAAAAACTGTTTTTT	CASRTGTRREKLFF
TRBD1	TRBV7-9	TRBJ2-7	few	TGCGCCAGCAGCCAGCCGGGACAGTCGCTCTACGAGCAGTACTTC	CASSQPGQSLYEQYF
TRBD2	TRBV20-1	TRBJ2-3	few	TGCAGTGCTCCACTAGCGGGGGGCACAGATACGCAGTATTTT	CSAPLAGGTDTQYF
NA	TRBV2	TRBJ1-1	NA	TGTGCCAGCACCCTCTCGGCAGGGAGCAAGAACACTGAAGCTTTCTTT	CASTLSAGSKNTEAFF
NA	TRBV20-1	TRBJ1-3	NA	TGCAGTGCTATACAGGGTTTTCGGGACTATGGCTACACCATATATTTT	CSAIQGFRDYGYTIYF
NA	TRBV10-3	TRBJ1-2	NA	TGTGCCAGCAGTCAAGAAGCTAACTATGGCTACACCTTC	CASSQEANYGYTF
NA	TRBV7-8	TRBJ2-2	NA	TGTGCCAGCAGCTTGGGGGCTTCTACCGGGGAGCTGTTTTTT	CASSLGASTGELFF
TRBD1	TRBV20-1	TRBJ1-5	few	TGCAGTGCTCAGCCGACAGGGTTGTATGGCAATCAGCCCCAGCATTTT	CSAQPTGLYGNQPQHF
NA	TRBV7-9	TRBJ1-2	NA	TGTGCCAGCAGCTTAGAGGCCCCCTATGGCTACACCTTC	CASSLEAPYGYTF
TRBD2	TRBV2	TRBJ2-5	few	TGTGCCAGCCCCAGCGGGAGGGCTCCCCAAGAGACCCAGTACTTC	CASPSGRAPQETQYF
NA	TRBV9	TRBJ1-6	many	TGTGCCAGCAGCCAAGTACGTTCACCCCTCCACTTT	CASSQVRSPLHF
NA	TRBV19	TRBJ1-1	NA	TGTGCCAGTAGAACCTTTATGAACACTGAAGCTTTCTTT	CASRTFMNTEAFF
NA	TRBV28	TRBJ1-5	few	TGTGCCAGCACGGCAGGGCCAAATCAGCCCCAGCATTTT	CASTAGPNQPQHF
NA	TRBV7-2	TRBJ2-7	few	TGTGCCAGCAGCCGACAGACACTCTACGAGCAGTACTTC	CASSRQTLYEQYF